This T cell receptor beta chain was captured by sequencing in a study of T cells after yellow fever vaccination. The germline V gene has CDR1 SGHVS and CDR2 FQNEAQ. CDR3 size: 12 residues. Between the trimmed V and J ends, which lost 1 base and 11 bases, there was a span of 8 bases. As TCR cDNA was made by 5'RACE template switching, a universal primer site and UMIs were added. From the 5' RACE reads, TCRdb called clonotypes with MiXCR, one entry per CDR3 protein. The table lists around 340,000 distinct CDR3 sequences, under 15% of them singletons. The sample holds a few counts of this clonotype. This receptor was identified in a man aged 18 to 30 who received the YFV17D yellow fever vaccine. The chain links TRBV7-8 to TRBJ1-4; the D is unclear. The sequencing used CD4+ T cells sorted from PBMCs, collected 15 days after the yellow fever booster vaccination. The DNA for the CDR3 is TGTGCCAGCAGCTTAGTTGCTGGGAAACTGTTTTTT. Residues: CASSLVAGKLFF.